This T cell receptor (beta chain) emerged from a study of shared clonotypes between healthy human individuals. Study-wide findings and caveats: Rarefaction indicated that sorted-subset sequencing remained incomplete although depth was large.

As for this clone: Antigen unknown.

The CDR3 runs 12 residues. Between the trimmed V and J ends, which lost 8 bases and 4 bases, there was a span of 11 bases. Per germline, CDR1 MNHNY and CDR2 SVGAGI (reference sequence). Only in-frame clones appear in the TCRdb table, and some are missing; sequencing was by immunoSEQ multiplex PCR. The table includes 2 million to 2.5 million clones, 90% to 97% detected once. The TCR originated in a man aged 18 to 29 in good health. The sample comprised naive CD4+ T cells sorted from blood. The subset was: CD45RA+ positively selected. J is TRBJ1-1 and V is TRBV6-6; no clear D gene. CDR3 residues: CASRQWPTEAFF. CDR3 bases: TGTGCCAGCCGTCAGTGGCCCACTGAAGCTTTCTTT.